This T cell receptor (beta chain) was sequenced during a study of T-cell reconstitution after alpha-beta-depleted transplantation in children. The sample holds a few counts of this clonotype. Its target is unknown. Study-level points and caveats: Day-60 TCRbeta diversity that was high in some patients was derived from surviving recipient T cells and thymic progenitors. Roughly two months post-transplant, alpha-beta T cells reportedly originated from several hundred graft clones that had expanded. It was newly produced T cells that mostly accounted for T-cell counts and diversity one year after transplant.

With 4 bases removed from V and 0 bases from J, the gap between germline ends came to 14 bases. Germline CDR1 SGHRS, CDR2 YFSETQ. CDR3 length: 17 residues. Preparing the TCRbeta library involved the use of unique molecular identifiers. TCRdb re-called the PCR reads through MiXCR, storing one row per CDR3 protein. The sample gives 600,000 to 700,000 distinct CDR3 sequences, around 12% of which show up once; 0.79% is in the top ten. The sequenced sample was PBMCs, obtained before TCRalphabeta/CD19-depleted stem cell transplant. V is TRBV5-1 and J is TRBJ1-6; maybe TRBD1 (6 bases). The TCR originated in a girl aged 2 to 9 with congenital amegakaryocytic thrombocytopenia, due to receive a stem cell transplant. The CDR3 region is CASSLNRESSYNSPLHF. DNA of the CDR3: TGCGCCAGCAGCCTTAACAGGGAGAGCTCCTATAATTCACCCCTCCACTTT. The full variable domain, in which reference TRBV5-1 and TRBJ1-6 provide the parts outside the CDR3, is KAGVTQTPRYLIKTRGQQVTLSCSPISGHRSVSWYQQTPGQGLQFLFEYFSETQRNKGNFPGRFSGRQFSNSRSEMNVSTLELGDSALYLCASSLNRESSYNSPLHFGNGTRLTVT.